These 12 T cell receptor beta chains were sequenced from one sample in a study of Graves' ophthalmopathy and Graves' hyperthyroidism. CDR3 regions of TCR beta were amplified from RNA transcripts. Second-round multiplex PCR came after first-round RT-PCR with HTBI primers. Each CDR3 protein gets one entry after TCRdb re-called the multiplex PCR reads with MiXCR. The table has hundreds of thousands of distinct CDR3 sequences, just over 40% seen once; the top ten hold more than 2.5%. The source material was peripheral blood. The source of these receptors is an adult man with Graves' ophthalmopathy.

As for this clonotype: One junction end disagrees with the germline gene, perhaps due to a read error. V and J are TRBV10-3 and TRBJ2-6; D is unclear. The CDR3 has 11 residues. The V gene's germline CDR1 is ENHRY and CDR2 SYGVKD. The CDR3 DNA reads TGTGCCAGCAGTGACGAAGAGGACCTGACTTTC. The encoded protein is CASSDEEDLTF.

This chain connects TRBV2 to TRBJ1-2; 8 nucleotides agree with TRBD1. The V and J ends lost 11 bases and 3 bases, in that order; junction bases with no gene match: 8. CDR1 is SNHLY, CDR2 FYNNEI, per germline. The length of the CDR3 is 13 residues. CDR3 nucleotide sequence: TGTGCCTGGGCCGGACAGGGTGACTATGGCTACACCTTC. Encoded protein: CAWAGQGDYGYTF.

This clonotype occurred many times. The J gene is TRBJ1-4, the V gene TRBV29-1; D is perhaps TRBD1 (5 bases). Deletions cut 4 bases from V and 8 bases from J, with 8 bases between. Per the germline V gene, CDR1 is SQVTM and CDR2 is ANQGSEA. The CDR3 runs 11 residues. CDR3 loop: CSVAWDEKLFF. DNA of the CDR3: TGCAGCGTTGCTTGGGACGAAAAACTGTTTTTT.

V is TRBV29-1 and J is TRBJ2-5; 8 bases agree with TRBD2. Judging by the DNA end, TRBJ2-1 fits better; the J call may be wrong. Germline CDR1 SQVTM, CDR2 ANQGSEA. This CDR3 is 11 amino acids long. Here the CDR3 reads CSVAVLADQFF. The CDR3 DNA reads as TGCAGCGTGGCCGTACTAGCGGACCAGTTCTTC.

The chain has TRBV12-3 or TRBV12-4 and TRBJ2-7, with 7 bases identical to TRBD1. CDR3 length: 16 residues. Unmatched junction bases numbered 10, after V lost 5 bases and J lost 0 bases. CDR3 loop: CASSDHRQGSSYEQYF. The CDR3 DNA sequence: TGTGCCAGCAGTGACCACAGACAGGGAAGCTCCTACGAGCAGTACTTC.

Comment on this clonotype: It may be a read error: a sequence one base away is much more abundant. V gene TRBV25-1 combines with J gene TRBJ1-6; 10 bases fit TRBD1. CDR3 length: 14 amino acids. Looked up from germline, CDR1 is MGHDK and CDR2 is SYGVNS. CDR3 protein: CASRRTGGISLLHF. The CDR3 region has the DNA TGTGCCAGCAGAAGGACAGGGGGGATCTCACTCCTCCACTTT.

This clonotype was observed at least ten times. This chain joins TRBV12-3 or TRBV12-4 and TRBJ1-6, with 8 bases identical to TRBD1. This CDR3 has 16 amino acids. V trimming: 6 bases; J trimming: 9 bases; junction bases outside the gene matches: 13. The DNA of the CDR3 is TGTGCCAGCAGCCTGGGACAGGCCATAATAGGTTCACCCCTCCACTTT. It codes for CASSLGQAIIGSPLHF.

This rearrangement joins TRBV2 to TRBJ1-1, with 7 bases fitting TRBD1. V was clipped by 6 bases and J by 4 bases; unmatched bases: 11. The CDR3 is 15 residues long. The germline V gene encodes CDR1 SNHLY and CDR2 FYNNEI. CDR3 loop: CASSVSQGSTTEAFF. In DNA, the CDR3 is TGTGCCAGCAGCGTTTCACAGGGGTCTACCACTGAAGCTTTCTTT.

V and J are TRBV20-1 and TRBJ2-7; 9 bases align to TRBD1. With V trimmed by 0 bases and J by 2 bases, 5 bases remained unmatched. The CDR3 has 15 amino acids. Per the germline V gene, CDR1 is DFQATT and CDR2 is SNEGSKA (reference sequence). The CDR3 bases are TGCAGTGCTAGAGATATCGGGACAGGGCCCTACGAGCAGTACTTC. Its translation: CSARDIGTGPYEQYF.

There are a few counts of this clonotype. This sequence joins TRBV7-2 and TRBJ1-4; D not certain. The CDR3 has 14 residues. Trimming shortened V by 5 bases and J by 1 base, and 8 bases separated the two germline ends. The germline CDR1 and CDR2 sequences are SGHTA and FQGNSA. The CDR3 region has the DNA TGTGCCAGCAGCGGCCGGGTAACTAATGAAAAACTGTTTTTT. It encodes CASSGRVTNEKLFF.

This clonotype was detected many times. The chain employs TRBV7-3 and TRBJ2-6, with D maybe TRBD1 (5 bases). The V end lost 1 base, the J end lost 2 bases, and 9 bases lay between the germline ends. The CDR3 sequence is 16 residues long. Germline assignment: CDR1 SGHTA and CDR2 FQGTGA. CDR3 in DNA: TGTGCCAGCAGCTTAAGTTCAGGGACTGGGGCCAACGTCCTGACTTTC. It yields the protein CASSLSSGTGANVLTF.

In DNA form, the CDR3 reads TGTGCCAGCAGTCCGGGACACGACTACGAGCAGTACTTC. This gives the protein CASSPGHDYEQYF. This chain links TRBV12-3 or TRBV12-4 with TRBJ2-7; a possible D gene is TRBD1 (6 bases). The CDR3 has 13 residues. The V end lost 5 bases, the J end lost 3 bases, and 11 bases lay between the germline ends.